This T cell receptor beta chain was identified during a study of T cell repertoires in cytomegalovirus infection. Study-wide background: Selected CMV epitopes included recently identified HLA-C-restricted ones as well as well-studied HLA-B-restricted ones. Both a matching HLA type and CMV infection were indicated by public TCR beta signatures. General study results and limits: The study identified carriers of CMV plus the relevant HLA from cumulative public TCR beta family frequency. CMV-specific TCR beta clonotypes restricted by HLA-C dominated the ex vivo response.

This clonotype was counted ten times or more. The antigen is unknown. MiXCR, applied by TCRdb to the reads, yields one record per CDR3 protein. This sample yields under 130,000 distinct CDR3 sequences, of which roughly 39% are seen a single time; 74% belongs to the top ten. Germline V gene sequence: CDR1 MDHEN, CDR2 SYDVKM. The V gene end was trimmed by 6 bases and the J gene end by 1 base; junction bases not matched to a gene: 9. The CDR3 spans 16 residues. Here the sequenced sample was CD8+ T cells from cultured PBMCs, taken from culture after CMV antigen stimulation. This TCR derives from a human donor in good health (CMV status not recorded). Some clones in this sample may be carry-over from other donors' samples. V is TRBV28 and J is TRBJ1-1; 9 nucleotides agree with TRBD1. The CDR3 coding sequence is TGTGCCAGCAGCCTTCCGGGGACAGGGTGGAACACTGAAGCTTTCTTT. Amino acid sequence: CASSLPGTGWNTEAFF.